This T cell receptor (beta chain) was obtained from a study of tumor and adjacent non-tumor tissue in lung cancer. With respect to this clonotype: Sequence at one end of the junction differs from germline and may be a read error.

TCRbeta libraries were built with three rounds of nested PCR, modified from ARM-PCR. Each CDR3 protein gets one entry after TCRdb re-called the multiplex PCR reads with MiXCR. The sample contains more than 85,000 distinct CDR3 sequences, roughly 77% of which appear only once. The template was RNA from unsorted bulk tissue. Per germline, CDR1 SGHAT and CDR2 FQNNGV. The CDR3 totals 15 residues. The chain links TRBV11-2 to TRBJ2-2; D not certain. The receptor was isolated from a woman aged 60-75 years with non-small cell lung cancer. The source material was lung tumor tissue. The CDR3 DNA sequence: TGTGCCACCAGCTTAGTTTCGGGCAGCGCCGGGGAGCTGTTTTTT. Its protein product is CATSLVSGSAGELFF.